The 22 T cell receptor beta chains below were found in one sample sequenced in a study of CD8 T cells in Susac syndrome. An amount of RNA that ranged from 0.5 to 1 ug was reverse transcribed with random hexamers. TCRdb re-called the immunoSEQ multiplex PCR reads with MiXCR, one entry per CDR3 protein. The sample shows under 150,000 distinct CDR3 sequences, 85% to 95% of them seen only once. Sequencing used CD8+ T cells from PBMCs. These receptor sequences come from a human donor in good health.

This clonotype has only one observation. The rearrangement links TRBV7-6 to TRBJ2-7, with 8 bases lining up with TRBD2. Germline trimming cut 4 bases from V and 7 bases from J; bases unmatched to any gene: 9. The length of the CDR3 is 14 residues. Germline values: CDR1 SGHVS, CDR2 FNYEAQ. The CDR3 spells CASSSRGERGEQYF. CDR3 DNA: TGTGCCAGCAGCTCACGCGGGGAGCGGGGGGAGCAGTACTTC. Full variable domain (outside the CDR3, taken from reference TRBV7-6 and TRBJ2-7): GAGVSQSPRYKVTKRGQDVALRCDPISGHVSLYWYRQALGQGPEFLTYFNYEAQQDKSGLPNDRFSAERPEGSISTLTIQRTEQRDSAMYRCASSSRGERGEQYFGPGTRLTVT.

This sequence joins TRBV20-1 and TRBJ2-1, with D perhaps matching TRBD2 (6 bases). The CDR3 consists of 13 residues. Germline CDR1 and CDR2: DFQATT and SNEGSKA (reference sequence). V gave up 3 bases and J gave up 10 bases, with 16 bases separating them. Here the CDR3 DNA reads TGCAGTGCTAGGGATGGGACTCTGGTCGAGCAGTTCTTC. It translates to CSARDGTLVEQFF.

The V gene is TRBV19, the J gene TRBJ2-4; D is ambiguous. Trimming pared 0 bases from V and 6 bases from J, leaving 15 bases between. CDR3 size: 16 residues. From germline, CDR1 is LNHDA and CDR2 SQIVND (reference sequence). CDR3 DNA sequence: TGTGCCAGTAGTATAGATCCACAGAGAATACTAAACATTCAGTACTTC. This sequence encodes CASSIDPQRILNIQYF.

The chain carries TRBV29-1 and TRBJ2-2; 15 nucleotides match TRBD2. The trim removed 1 base at V and 3 bases at J, leaving 3 bases unmatched. Per the germline V gene, CDR1 is SQVTM and CDR2 is ANQGSEA. CDR3 length equals 17 residues. Here the CDR3 DNA reads TGCAGCGTTGAAGGGACTAGCGGGAGGGCCGACACCGGGGAGCTGTTTTTT. Residues: CSVEGTSGRADTGELFF.

The gene calls are TRBV20-1 and TRBJ2-3; 7 bases agree with TRBD2. CDR3 length equals 15 residues. CDR1 is DFQATT and CDR2 is SNEGSKA in the germline V gene (reference sequence). V shed 5 bases and J 0 bases; nucleotides not matched to a gene: 8. The CDR3 nucleotides are TGCAGTGCTCCCTCCGGGACTACCAGCACAGATACGCAGTATTTT. Its translation is CSAPSGTTSTDTQYF.

Here the CDR3 DNA reads TGTGCCAGCAGTTCGACTTCAGATACGCAGTATTTT. Translated, it gives CASSSTSDTQYF. V is TRBV27 and J is TRBJ2-3, with D hard to call. V shed 4 bases and J shed 4 bases, with 6 bases lying between them. Germline CDR1 reads MNHEY; CDR2 reads SMNVEV (reference sequence). The CDR3 loop spans 12 amino acids.

The chain combines TRBV28 with TRBJ2-7, with a tentative D call TRBD2 (6 bases). The CDR3 totals 13 residues. V was trimmed by 3 bases and J by 4 bases, leaving 10 bases between them. Per the germline V gene, CDR1 is MDHEN and CDR2 is SYDVKM. The CDR3 bases are TGTGCCAGCAGTTTCTTCCGGGGGTACGAGCAGTACTTC. It specifies CASSFFRGYEQYF.

The chain carries TRBV7-8 and TRBJ2-7; 9 bases fit TRBD2. V was clipped by 1 base and J by 5 bases; unmatched bases: 9. Germline V gene sequence: CDR1 SGHVS, CDR2 FQNEAQ. The CDR3 runs to 16 residues. This chain's CDR3 is CASSLEGLAGSNEQYF. The DNA for the CDR3 is TGTGCCAGCAGCTTAGAAGGGCTAGCGGGATCGAACGAGCAGTACTTC.

This clonotype has a single count. The chain joins TRBV27 to TRBJ2-7; 12 nucleotides match TRBD1. After removal of 1 base from V and 6 bases from J, the junction contained 4 bases not matched to a gene. Germline V gene data show CDR1 as MNHEY and CDR2 as SMNVEV (reference sequence). The CDR3 is made up of 15 amino acids. In DNA form, the CDR3 reads TGTGCCAGCAGTTTATGGGGACAGGGGGCATCCGAGCAGTACTTC. This codes for CASSLWGQGASEQYF.

The chain links TRBV9 to TRBJ2-7; 9 bases map to TRBD1. In germline, CDR1 is SGDLS, CDR2 YYNGEE. V lost 0 bases, J lost 4 bases, and 5 bases stayed unmatched. The CDR3 runs to 15 residues. The CDR3: CASSVEGGQGYEQYF. DNA for the CDR3: TGTGCCAGCAGCGTAGAGGGGGGACAGGGATACGAGCAGTACTTC.

V gene TRBV4-1 combines with J gene TRBJ2-7; D gene unclear. The CDR3 loop spans 15 amino acids. The germline V gene has CDR1 MGHRA and CDR2 YSYEKL. Trimming pared 0 bases from V and 3 bases from J, leaving 12 bases between. The chain's CDR3 is CASSQDPNQLYEQYF. DNA of the CDR3: TGCGCCAGCAGCCAAGATCCGAACCAGCTCTACGAGCAGTACTTC.

J is TRBJ2-3 and V is TRBV16; a possible D gene is TRBD1 (5 bases). Germline CDR1 KGHSY, CDR2 FQNENV. The CDR3 has 13 amino acids. V lost 0 bases and J lost 7, with 8 bases in between. DNA of the CDR3: TGTGCCAGCAGCCAATCGATGGGGCATACGCAGTATTTT. Amino acid sequence: CASSQSMGHTQYF.

V usage is TRBV24-1 and J usage is TRBJ2-1; a weak D match, TRBD1 (5 bases). This CDR3 has 12 amino acids. Trimming stripped 10 bases from V and 1 base from J, with 7 bases between. Germline V gene data show CDR1 as KGHDR and CDR2 as SFDVKD. The chain's CDR3 is CATGESYNEQFF. The CDR3 coding sequence is TGTGCCACAGGGGAATCCTACAATGAGCAGTTCTTC.

The chain has TRBV5-1 and TRBJ2-1, with D possibly TRBD1 on 6 matching bases. In germline, CDR1 is SGHRS, CDR2 YFSETQ. Trimming removed 3 bases at V and 5 bases at J, with 12 bases between. CDR3 length equals 14 residues. This chain's CDR3 is CASSSWTENNEQFF. The DNA for the CDR3 is TGCGCCAGCAGCTCTTGGACAGAAAACAATGAGCAGTTCTTC.

The chain uses TRBV28 and TRBJ2-5; D might be TRBD2 (6 bases). In germline, CDR1 is MDHEN, CDR2 SYDVKM. Trimming left V 5 bases short and J 4 bases short, with 11 bases between. The CDR3 is 13 residues long. CDR3 sequence (DNA): TGTGCCAGCAGTCTCACCGGGGGAGAGACCCAGTACTTC. Translating gives CASSLTGGETQYF. The full variable domain, its missing parts supplied by reference TRBV28 and TRBJ2-5, is DVKVTQSSRYLVKRTGEKVFLECVQDMDHENMFWYRQDPGLGLRLIYFSYDVKMKEKGDIPEGYSVSREKKERFSLILESASTNQTSMYLCASSLTGGETQYFGPGTRLLVL.

The CDR3 DNA follows: TGCAGTGCTAGAGAGGAGCGGTATGAGCAGTTCTTC. Amino acids: CSAREERYEQFF. The chain carries TRBV20-1 and TRBJ2-1; TRBD2 might be the D (5 bases). The CDR3 is 12 residues long. Per germline, CDR1 DFQATT and CDR2 SNEGSKA (reference sequence). Trimming took off 0 bases at V and 8 bases at J, with 8 bases between the two ends.

The V call is TRBV27, the J call TRBJ2-7, with D possibly matching TRBD2 (7 bases). CDR3 size: 14 residues. V shed 3 bases and J shed 3 bases, with 12 bases lying between them. Germline lookup yields CDR1 MNHEY and CDR2 SMNVEV (reference sequence). The CDR3 here is CASSLRGQNYEQYF. CDR3 coding DNA: TGTGCCAGCAGTTTGCGGGGGCAGAACTACGAGCAGTACTTC.

The rearrangement joins TRBV6-2 or TRBV6-3 to TRBJ2-7, with TRBD2 identical over 10 bases. Germline V gives CDR1 MNHEY, CDR2 SVGEGT. The CDR3 has 13 amino acids. V lost 10 bases, J lost 3 bases, and 6 bases stayed unmatched. The CDR3 is CATVLAGDYEQYF. The CDR3 DNA reads as TGTGCCACAGTTCTAGCGGGGGACTACGAGCAGTACTTC.

This sequence joins TRBV6-5 and TRBJ2-1; 8 bases are shared with TRBD2. This CDR3 contains 14 residues. Losses at the gene ends were 11 bases for V and 6 bases for J; bases not matched to a gene: 12. Germline V gives CDR1 MNHEY, CDR2 SVGAGI. The DNA for the CDR3 is TGTGCCGGCCCGGGACTAGAAGAGGGCAATGAGCAGTTCTTC. This gives the protein CAGPGLEEGNEQFF.

J is TRBJ2-7 and V is TRBV19; D ambiguous. Germline values: CDR1 LNHDA, CDR2 SQIVND (reference sequence). Trimming left V 5 bases short and J 2 bases short, with 10 bases between. This CDR3 has 13 residues. Written as DNA, the CDR3 is TGTGCCAGTAGTCCCGCACCGACCTACGAGCAGTACTTC. This encodes CASSPAPTYEQYF.

In its sample, this clonotype was seen once. J is TRBJ2-5 and V is TRBV9; TRBD2 matches at 10 bases. Germline assignment: CDR1 SGDLS and CDR2 YYNGEE. Trimming took 0 bases from V and 5 from J; bases not matched to a gene: 7. This CDR3 is built from 16 residues. The CDR3 nucleotides read TGTGCCAGCAGCGTAGAGGCTAGCGGGAGTTTGGAGACCCAGTACTTC. Translating gives CASSVEASGSLETQYF.

The chain recombines TRBV4-2 with TRBJ2-7, with TRBD2 matching 9 bases. The V gene's germline CDR1 is LGHNA and CDR2 YNFKEQ. CDR3 length equals 13 residues. The V segment lost 3 bases and the J segment 7 bases; nucleotides outside the gene matches: 4. Here the CDR3 reads CASSHGLANEQYF. The CDR3 bases are TGTGCCAGCAGCCACGGACTAGCGAATGAGCAGTACTTC.